This TCR beta chain was sequenced during a study of shared clonotypes between healthy human individuals. Overall study findings and caveats: In having few donors, the study represented limited genetic and exposure-history diversity.

The CDR3 has 14 residues. Germline-derived CDR1 and CDR2 are MNHEY and SMNVEV (reference sequence). V gave up 3 bases and J gave up 9 bases, with 15 bases separating them. In regard to this clone: Its specificity is unknown.

Assay used: immunoSEQ multiplex PCR; TCRdb lists only in-frame clones, some missing. This table has millions of clones, 90% to 95% appearing once. This rearrangement joins TRBV27 to TRBJ2-4, with D tentatively TRBD2 (7 bases). Specimen: naive CD4+ T cells sorted from blood. Subset denoted: CD45RA+ positively selected. This clonotype originated in a man aged 18 to 30 in good health. The CDR3, as DNA: TGTGCCAGCAGTTTTTCGGGGGGCTTGGGCATTCAGTACTTC. Residues: CASSFSGGLGIQYF.